The next 17 T cell receptor beta chains were all read from a single sample in a study of cytomegalovirus exposure and HLA in healthy donors. Amplification used 60 Vbeta primers and 13 Jbeta primers. Assay: immunoSEQ multiplex PCR; the TCRdb copy retains only in-frame clones and omits some. The sample totals tens of thousands of clones. The sequenced sample was PBMCs. Receptors were obtained from a male donor in good health and CMV-seronegative.

The chain is built from TRBV7-2 and TRBJ2-2, with 12 bases matching TRBD2. The CDR3 covers 16 residues. Germline assignment: CDR1 SGHTA and CDR2 FQGNSA. V shed 3 bases and J 5 bases; nucleotides not matched to a gene: 4. DNA for the CDR3: TGTGCCAGCAGCTTCCGACTAGCGGGGGATACCGGGGAGCTGTTTTTT. It translates to CASSFRLAGDTGELFF.

About this clone: The germline gene is not matched at one end of the junction; a read error may be the cause. The genes are TRBV7-2 and TRBJ2-5, with 7 bases aligning to TRBD1. The CDR3 consists of 13 residues. Looked up from germline, CDR1 is SGHTA and CDR2 is FQGNSA. CDR3 amino acids: CASSLNRGENQYF. The CDR3, as DNA: TGTGCCAGCAGCCTAAACAGGGGAGAGAACCAGTACTTC. The whole variable domain, filled in from reference TRBV7-2 and TRBJ2-5, reads GAGVSQSPSNKVTEKGKDVELRCDPISGHTALYWYRQSLGQGLEFLIYFQGNSAPDKSGLPSDRFSAERTGGSVSTLTIQRTQQEDSAVYLCASSLNRGENQYFGPGTRLLVL.

This chain joins TRBV13 and TRBJ1-1, with D tentatively TRBD1 (5 bases). The CDR3 is 12 amino acids. Germline CDR1 and CDR2: PRHDT and FYEKMQ (reference sequence). V was clipped by 5 bases and J by 5 bases, with 9 bases between them. The CDR3 DNA sequence: TGTGCCAGCAGCGGGGGAGGGACTGAAGCTTTCTTT. It codes for CASSGGGTEAFF.

The genes are TRBV5-1 and TRBJ2-1, with D perhaps matching TRBD2 (6 bases). Trimming shortened V by 4 bases and J by 6 bases, and 11 bases separated the two germline ends. The germline CDR1 and CDR2 sequences are SGHRS and YFSETQ. The CDR3 totals 13 residues. The CDR3 loop is CASSRGSGNEQFF. The CDR3 DNA is TGCGCCAGCAGCCGGGGTAGCGGCAATGAGCAGTTCTTC.

On this clone: Other DNA sequences in the same sample also yield this CDR3. V gene TRBV4-1 combines with J gene TRBJ2-6; TRBD1 matches at 8 bases. Germline CDR1 and CDR2: MGHRA and YSYEKL. The CDR3 is made up of 19 amino acids. V gave up 2 bases and J gave up 1 base; unmatched junction bases: 10. This chain's CDR3 is CASSQFSGQGASGANVLTF. The CDR3 DNA is TGCGCCAGCAGCCAATTCTCGGGGCAGGGGGCATCTGGGGCCAACGTCCTGACTTTC.

The V and J genes are TRBV11-2 and TRBJ2-5, with 9 bases aligning to TRBD2. The CDR3 has 15 residues. Looked up from germline, CDR1 is SGHAT and CDR2 is FQNNGV. J was trimmed by 5 bases and V by 5 bases; bases with no gene match: 9. CDR3 region: CASSPQGLAGETQYF. The CDR3 coding sequence is TGTGCCAGCAGCCCCCAGGGACTAGCTGGGGAGACCCAGTACTTC. Full variable domain (outside the CDR3, taken from reference TRBV11-2 and TRBJ2-5): EAGVAQSPRYKIIEKRQSVAFWCNPISGHATLYWYQQILGQGPKLLIQFQNNGVVDDSQLPKDRFSAERLKGVDSTLKIQPAKLEDSAVYLCASSPQGLAGETQYFGPGTRLLVL.

The V and J genes are TRBV2 and TRBJ2-3; 8 positions agree with TRBD2. Germline trimming cut 7 bases from V and 0 bases from J; bases unmatched to any gene: 0. The CDR3 contains 13 residues. Germline-derived CDR1 and CDR2 are SNHLY and FYNNEI. CDR3 nucleotide sequence: TGTGCCAGCATAGCGGGGAGCACAGATACGCAGTATTTT. This encodes CASIAGSTDTQYF. Variable domain in full (rest from reference TRBV2 and TRBJ2-3): EPEVTQTPSHQVTQMGQEVILRCVPISNHLYFYWYRQILGQKVEFLVSFYNNEISEKSEIFDDQFSVERPDGSNFTLKIRSTKLEDSAMYFCASIAGSTDTQYFGPGTRLTVL.

The chain has TRBV4-1 and TRBJ2-2, with a tentative D call TRBD2 (6 bases). CDR1 is MGHRA, CDR2 YSYEKL, per germline. V was cut by 0 bases and J by 4 bases, with 9 bases left in between. The CDR3 extends over 15 amino acids. This chain's CDR3 is CASSQEGLRTGELFF. The CDR3 DNA follows: TGCGCCAGCAGCCAAGAGGGACTCCGCACCGGGGAGCTGTTTTTT.

The gene calls are TRBV7-2 and TRBJ1-5; D is uncertain. CDR3 length: 13 amino acids. V was trimmed by 2 bases and J by 7 bases, leaving 9 bases between them. The germline V gene has CDR1 SGHTA and CDR2 FQGNSA. CDR3 region: CASSLRRWQPQHF. The CDR3 coding sequence is TGTGCCAGCAGCTTACGGAGGTGGCAGCCCCAGCATTTT.

The chain is built from TRBV7-6 and TRBJ2-5; 8 bases map to TRBD2. The J call is uncertain, as TRBJ2-7 better fits the DNA end. The CDR3 runs 14 residues. The germline CDR1 and CDR2 sequences are SGHVS and FNYEAQ. The CDR3 protein is CASSSGVLAGEQYF. DNA for the CDR3: TGTGCCAGCAGCTCGGGGGTCCTAGCGGGCGAGCAGTACTTC.

V and J are TRBV18 and TRBJ2-7, with a possible D match to TRBD1 (6 bases). This CDR3 is built from 16 residues. Per the germline V gene, CDR1 is KGHSH and CDR2 is LQKENI. V lost 3 bases to trimming and J lost 0 bases, with 15 bases between them. CDR3 nucleotides: TGTGCCAGCTCACCGGAATTTCAGGGGTCCTCCTACGAGCAGTACTTC. It encodes CASSPEFQGSSYEQYF. Full variable domain (missing parts from reference TRBV18 and TRBJ2-7): NAGVMQNPRHLVRRRGQEARLRCSPMKGHSHVYWYRQLPEEGLKFMVYLQKENIIDESGMPKERFSAEFPKEGPSILRIQQVVRGDSAAYFCASSPEFQGSSYEQYFGPGTRLTVT.

V gene TRBV19 combines with J gene TRBJ2-1; the match to TRBD2 covers 10 bases. With 7 bases clipped from V and 8 bases from J, the junction kept 11 bases outside the gene matches. From germline, CDR1 is LNHDA and CDR2 SQIVND (reference sequence). The CDR3 runs 15 residues. CDR3 loop: CASKTAAGGLYEQFF. The CDR3 DNA reads as TGTGCCAGTAAAACGGCAGCGGGAGGGCTCTATGAGCAGTTCTTC.

This sequence joins TRBV5-1 and TRBJ2-3; possibly TRBD1 for D (6 bases). The germline CDR1 and CDR2 sequences are SGHRS and YFSETQ. The CDR3 runs to 14 residues. The V gene lost 2 bases and the J gene lost 4 bases, with 11 bases spanning the gap. The CDR3 nucleotides are TGCGCCAGCAGCTTAGGGGGACGGGCAGATACGCAGTATTTT. It encodes CASSLGGRADTQYF.

This chain joins TRBV30 and TRBJ1-5; 10 nucleotides match TRBD1. Germline CDR1 GTSNPN, CDR2 SVGIG (reference sequence). After removal of 2 bases from V and 7 bases from J, the junction contained 8 bases not matched to a gene. This CDR3 has 15 residues. The CDR3 DNA reads TGTGCCTGGAGTAAGGGACAGGGGAGTGGGCAGCCCCAGCATTTT. As protein: CAWSKGQGSGQPQHF. The full variable domain, rest sourced from reference TRBV30 and TRBJ1-5, is SQTIHQWPATLVQPVGSPLSLECTVEGTSNPNLYWYRQAAGRGLQLLFYSVGIGQISSEVPQNLSASRPQDRQFILSSKKLLLSDSGFYLCAWSKGQGSGQPQHFGDGTRLSIL.

The chain has TRBV19 and TRBJ2-7; 7 bases are a match to TRBD2. The germline CDR1 and CDR2 sequences are LNHDA and SQIVND (reference sequence). V dropped 2 bases and J dropped 3; count of bases not matched to a gene: 4. This CDR3 spans 14 amino acids. In DNA, the CDR3 is TGTGCCAGTAGTATACAAGCGGGGTACTACGAGCAGTACTTC. This encodes CASSIQAGYYEQYF.

The gene calls are TRBV5-1 and TRBJ2-7; 11 nucleotides line up with TRBD2. Germline CDR1 SGHRS, CDR2 YFSETQ. The V gene end was trimmed by 0 bases and the J gene end by 3 bases; junction bases not matched to a gene: 2. The CDR3 totals 15 residues. DNA of the CDR3: TGCGCCAGCAGCTTGGTGGGGACTAGCGGCTACGAGCAGTACTTC. This encodes CASSLVGTSGYEQYF.

The chain employs TRBV25-1 and TRBJ2-2; the D is unclear. V lost 6 bases and J lost 6, with 14 bases in between. The length of the CDR3 is 14 residues. In germline, CDR1 is MGHDK, CDR2 SYGVNS. CDR3 in amino acids: CASRSESSAGELFF. The DNA of the CDR3 is TGTGCCAGCAGATCGGAAAGCAGCGCCGGGGAGCTGTTTTTT.